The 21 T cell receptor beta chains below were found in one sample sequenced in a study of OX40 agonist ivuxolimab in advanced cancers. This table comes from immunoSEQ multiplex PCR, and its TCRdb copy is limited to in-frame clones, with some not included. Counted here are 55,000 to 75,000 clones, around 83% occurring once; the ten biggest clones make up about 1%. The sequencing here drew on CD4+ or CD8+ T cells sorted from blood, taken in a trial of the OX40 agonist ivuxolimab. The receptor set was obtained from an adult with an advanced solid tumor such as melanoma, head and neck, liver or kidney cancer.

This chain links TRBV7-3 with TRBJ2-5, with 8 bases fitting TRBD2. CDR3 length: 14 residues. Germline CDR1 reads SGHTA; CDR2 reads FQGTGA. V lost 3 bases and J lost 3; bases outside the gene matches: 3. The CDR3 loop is CASSFAGGKETQYF. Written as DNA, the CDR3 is TGTGCCAGCAGCTTTGCGGGAGGAAAAGAGACCCAGTACTTC.

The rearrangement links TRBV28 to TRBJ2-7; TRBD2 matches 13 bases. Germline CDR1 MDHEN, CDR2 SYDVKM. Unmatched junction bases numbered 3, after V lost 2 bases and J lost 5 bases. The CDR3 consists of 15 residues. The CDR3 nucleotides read TGTGCCAGCAGTTTAGGGACTAGCGGGAAGGACGAGCAGTACTTC. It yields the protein CASSLGTSGKDEQYF.

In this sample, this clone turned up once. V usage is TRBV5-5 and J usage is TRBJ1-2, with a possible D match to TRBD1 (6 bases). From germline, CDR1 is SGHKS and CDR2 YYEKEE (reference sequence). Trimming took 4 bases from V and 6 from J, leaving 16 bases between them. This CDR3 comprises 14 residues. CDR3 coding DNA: TGTGCCAGCAGCGGAACAGGGACGGTAGATGGCTACACCTTC. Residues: CASSGTGTVDGYTF.

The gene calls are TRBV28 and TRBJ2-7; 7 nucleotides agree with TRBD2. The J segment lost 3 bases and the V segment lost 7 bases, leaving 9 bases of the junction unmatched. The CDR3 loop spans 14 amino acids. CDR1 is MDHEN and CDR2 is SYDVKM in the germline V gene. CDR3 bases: TGTGCCAGCACCCCGGGAGGAACGGTCTACGAGCAGTACTTC. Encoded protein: CASTPGGTVYEQYF. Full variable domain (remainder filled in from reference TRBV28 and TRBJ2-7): DVKVTQSSRYLVKRTGEKVFLECVQDMDHENMFWYRQDPGLGLRLIYFSYDVKMKEKGDIPEGYSVSREKKERFSLILESASTNQTSMYLCASTPGGTVYEQYFGPGTRLTVT.

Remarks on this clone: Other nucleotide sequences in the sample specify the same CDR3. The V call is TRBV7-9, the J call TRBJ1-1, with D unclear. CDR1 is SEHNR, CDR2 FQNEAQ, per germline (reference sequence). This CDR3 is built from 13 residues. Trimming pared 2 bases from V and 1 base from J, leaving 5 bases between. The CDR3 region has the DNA TGTGCCAGCAGCTTATCCAGGAACACTGAAGCTTTCTTT. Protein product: CASSLSRNTEAFF. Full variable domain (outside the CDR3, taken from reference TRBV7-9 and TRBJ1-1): DTGVSQNPRHKITKRGQNVTFRCDPISEHNRLYWYRQTLGQGPEFLTYFQNEAQLEKSRLLSDRFSAERPKGSFSTLEIQRTEQGDSAMYLCASSLSRNTEAFFGQGTRLTVV.

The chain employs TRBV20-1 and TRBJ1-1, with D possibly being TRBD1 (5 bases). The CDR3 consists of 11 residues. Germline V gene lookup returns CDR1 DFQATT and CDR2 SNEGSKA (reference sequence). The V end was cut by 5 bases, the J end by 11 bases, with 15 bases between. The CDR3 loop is CSADDSGWAFF. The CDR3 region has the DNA TGCAGTGCTGATGACAGCGGATGGGCTTTCTTT.

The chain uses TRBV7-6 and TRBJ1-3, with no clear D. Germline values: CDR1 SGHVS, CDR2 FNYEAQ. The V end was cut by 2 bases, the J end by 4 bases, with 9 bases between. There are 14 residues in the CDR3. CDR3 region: CASSLSAQGNTIYF. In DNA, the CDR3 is TGTGCCAGCAGCTTATCTGCCCAGGGAAACACCATATATTTT.

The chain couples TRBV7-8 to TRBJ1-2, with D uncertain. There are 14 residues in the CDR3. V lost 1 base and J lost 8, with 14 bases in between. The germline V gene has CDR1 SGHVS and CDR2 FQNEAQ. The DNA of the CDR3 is TGTGCCAGCAGCTTAGGGGCACCAGCCTGGGGCTACACCTTC. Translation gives CASSLGAPAWGYTF.

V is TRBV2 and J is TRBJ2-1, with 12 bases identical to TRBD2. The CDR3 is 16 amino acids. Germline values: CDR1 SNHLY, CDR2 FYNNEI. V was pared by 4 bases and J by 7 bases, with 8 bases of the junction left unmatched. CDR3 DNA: TGTGCCAGCAGTGCCCGACTAGCGGGAGTAAAGAATGAGCAGTTCTTC. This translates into CASSARLAGVKNEQFF.

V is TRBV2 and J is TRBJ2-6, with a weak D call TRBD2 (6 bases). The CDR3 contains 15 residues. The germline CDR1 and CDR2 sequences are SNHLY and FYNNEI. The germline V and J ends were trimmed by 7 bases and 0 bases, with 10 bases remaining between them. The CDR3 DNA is TGTGCCAGCACCCGGAGGGACTCTGGGGCCAACGTCCTGACTTTC. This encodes CASTRRDSGANVLTF. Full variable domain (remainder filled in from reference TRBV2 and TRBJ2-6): EPEVTQTPSHQVTQMGQEVILRCVPISNHLYFYWYRQILGQKVEFLVSFYNNEISEKSEIFDDQFSVERPDGSNFTLKIRSTKLEDSAMYFCASTRRDSGANVLTFGAGSRLTVL.

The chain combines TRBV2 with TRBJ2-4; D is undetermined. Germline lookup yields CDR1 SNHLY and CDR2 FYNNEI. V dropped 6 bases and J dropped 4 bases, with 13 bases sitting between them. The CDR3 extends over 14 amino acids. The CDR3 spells CASSLSTPKNIQYF. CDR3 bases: TGTGCCAGCAGCCTCTCTACACCTAAAAACATTCAGTACTTC.

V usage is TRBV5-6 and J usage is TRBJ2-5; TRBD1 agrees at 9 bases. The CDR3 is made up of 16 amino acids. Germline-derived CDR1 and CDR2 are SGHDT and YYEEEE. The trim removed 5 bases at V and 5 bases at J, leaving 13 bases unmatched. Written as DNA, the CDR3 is TGTGCCAGCAGTTTTACCGGGACAGGGTTAGGGGAGACCCAGTACTTC. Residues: CASSFTGTGLGETQYF.

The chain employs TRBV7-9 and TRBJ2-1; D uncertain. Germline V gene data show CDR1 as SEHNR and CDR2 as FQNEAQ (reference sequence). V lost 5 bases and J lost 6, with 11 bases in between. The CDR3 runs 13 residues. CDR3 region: CASSRSQVNEQFF. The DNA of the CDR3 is TGTGCCAGCAGCCGCAGCCAGGTCAATGAGCAGTTCTTC.

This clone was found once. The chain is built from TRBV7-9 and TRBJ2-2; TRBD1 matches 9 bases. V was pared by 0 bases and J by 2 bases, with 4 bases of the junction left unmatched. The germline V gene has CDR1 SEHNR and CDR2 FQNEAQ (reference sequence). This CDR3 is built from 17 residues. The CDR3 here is CASSLAGTGINTGELFF. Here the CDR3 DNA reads TGTGCCAGCAGCTTAGCGGGGACAGGGATCAACACCGGGGAGCTGTTTTTT.

The CDR3 DNA reads TGTGCCAGCAGCTTACGTGGACTATCATACAATGAGCAGTTCTTC. Amino acids: CASSLRGLSYNEQFF. The rearrangement joins TRBV7-2 to TRBJ2-1; D perhaps matches TRBD2 (6 bases). CDR3 length: 15 amino acids. The germline V and J ends were trimmed by 2 bases and 4 bases, with 12 bases remaining between them. Germline loops: CDR1 SGHTA, CDR2 FQGNSA.

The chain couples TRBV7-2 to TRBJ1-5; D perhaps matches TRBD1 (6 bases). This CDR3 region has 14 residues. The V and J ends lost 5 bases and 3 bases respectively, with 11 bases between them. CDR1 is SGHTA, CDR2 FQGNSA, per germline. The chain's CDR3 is CASSPQGNNQPQHF. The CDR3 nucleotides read TGTGCCAGCAGCCCACAGGGTAACAATCAGCCCCAGCATTTT.

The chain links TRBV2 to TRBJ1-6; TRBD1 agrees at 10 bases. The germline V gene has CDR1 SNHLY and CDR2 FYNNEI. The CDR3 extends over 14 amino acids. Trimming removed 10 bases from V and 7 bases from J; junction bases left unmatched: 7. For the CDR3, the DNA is TGTGCCACCATGACAGGGGGCGGAAATTCACCCCTCCACTTT. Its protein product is CATMTGGGNSPLHF.

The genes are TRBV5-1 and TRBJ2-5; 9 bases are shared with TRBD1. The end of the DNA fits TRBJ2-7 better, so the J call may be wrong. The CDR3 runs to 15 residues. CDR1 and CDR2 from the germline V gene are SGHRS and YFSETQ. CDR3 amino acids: CASSLAGTGLVEQYF. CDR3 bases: TGCGCCAGCAGCTTGGCCGGGACAGGGTTAGTCGAGCAGTACTTC.

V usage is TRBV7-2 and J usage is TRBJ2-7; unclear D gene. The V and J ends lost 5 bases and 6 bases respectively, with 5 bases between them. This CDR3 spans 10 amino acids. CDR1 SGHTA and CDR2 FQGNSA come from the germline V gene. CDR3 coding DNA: TGTGCCAGCAGCCCTTCCGAGCAGTACTTC. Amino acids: CASSPSEQYF.

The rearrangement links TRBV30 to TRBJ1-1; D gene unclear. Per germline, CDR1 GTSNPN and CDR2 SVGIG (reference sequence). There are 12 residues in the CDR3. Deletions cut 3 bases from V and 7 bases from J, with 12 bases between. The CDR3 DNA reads TGTGCCTGGAGCATATCGGCCAATGAAGCTTTCTTT. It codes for CAWSISANEAFF.

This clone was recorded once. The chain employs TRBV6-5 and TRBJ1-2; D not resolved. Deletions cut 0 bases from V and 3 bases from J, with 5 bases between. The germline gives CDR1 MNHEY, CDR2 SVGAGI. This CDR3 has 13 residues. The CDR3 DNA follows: TGTGCCAGCAGTTACTCGAAACACTATGGCTACACCTTC. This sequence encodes CASSYSKHYGYTF.